This TCR beta chain was profiled in a study of T cells in Graves' hyperthyroidism and ophthalmopathy. Regions amplified from RNA transcripts were the TCR beta CDR3 regions. TCR CDR3 regions were first amplified by RT-PCR with HTBI primers. Each CDR3 protein is one row after TCRdb ran MiXCR on the multiplex PCR reads. Of fewer than 450,000 distinct CDR3 sequences listed, roughly 17% are singletons. Blood sampling occurred at first hyperthyroidism diagnosis, ahead of any ophthalmopathy symptoms. Ten or more counts support this clonotype. The specimen sequenced was blood. The origin of this receptor is a woman in her twenties or thirties with Graves' hyperthyroidism that later progressed to Graves' ophthalmopathy.

The CDR3 sequence is CASSLGPMNTEAFF. The CDR3 nucleotides read TGCGCCAGCAGCTTGGGACCGATGAACACTGAAGCTTTCTTT. This chain connects TRBV5-1 to TRBJ1-1; D is unresolved. CDR1 is SGHRS, CDR2 YFSETQ, per germline. Trimming left V 0 bases short and J 0 bases short, with 6 bases between. The CDR3 is made up of 14 amino acids.